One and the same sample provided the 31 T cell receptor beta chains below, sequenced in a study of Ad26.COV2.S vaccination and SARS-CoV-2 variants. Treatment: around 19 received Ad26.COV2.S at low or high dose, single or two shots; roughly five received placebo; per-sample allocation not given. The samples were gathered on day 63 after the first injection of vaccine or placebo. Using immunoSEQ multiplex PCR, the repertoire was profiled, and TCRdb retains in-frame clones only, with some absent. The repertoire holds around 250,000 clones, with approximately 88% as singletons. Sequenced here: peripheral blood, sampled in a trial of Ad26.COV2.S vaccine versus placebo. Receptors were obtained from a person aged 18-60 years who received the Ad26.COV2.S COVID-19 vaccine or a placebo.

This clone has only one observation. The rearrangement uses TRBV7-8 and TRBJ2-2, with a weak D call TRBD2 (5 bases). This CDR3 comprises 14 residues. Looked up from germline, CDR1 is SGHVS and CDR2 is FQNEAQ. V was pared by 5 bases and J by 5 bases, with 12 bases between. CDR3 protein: CASSRARGTGELFF. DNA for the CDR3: TGTGCCAGCAGCCGAGCCAGAGGGACCGGGGAGCTGTTTTTT. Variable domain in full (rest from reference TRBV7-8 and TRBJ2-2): GAGVSQSPRYKVAKRGQDVALRCDPISGHVSLFWYQQALGQGPEFLTYFQNEAQLDKSGLPSDRFFAERPEGSVSTLKIQRTQQEDSAVYLCASSRARGTGELFFGEGSRLTVL.

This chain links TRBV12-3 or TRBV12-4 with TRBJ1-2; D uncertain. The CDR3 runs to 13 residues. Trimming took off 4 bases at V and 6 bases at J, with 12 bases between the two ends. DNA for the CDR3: TGTGCCAGCAGTTATACGGTACAGAATGGCTACACCTTC. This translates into CASSYTVQNGYTF.

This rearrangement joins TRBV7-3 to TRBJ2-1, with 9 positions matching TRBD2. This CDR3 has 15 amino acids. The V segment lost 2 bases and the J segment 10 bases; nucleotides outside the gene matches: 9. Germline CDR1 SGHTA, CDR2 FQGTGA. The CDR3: CASSLGASGVREQFF. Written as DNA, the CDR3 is TGTGCCAGCAGCTTAGGGGCTAGCGGGGTTAGAGAGCAGTTCTTC.

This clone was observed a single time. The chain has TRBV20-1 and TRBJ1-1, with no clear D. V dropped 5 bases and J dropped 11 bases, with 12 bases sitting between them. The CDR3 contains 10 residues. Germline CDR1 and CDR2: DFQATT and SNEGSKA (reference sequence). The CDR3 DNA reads TGCAGTGCTCTAGGGTTCGCCGCTTTCTTT. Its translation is CSALGFAAFF.

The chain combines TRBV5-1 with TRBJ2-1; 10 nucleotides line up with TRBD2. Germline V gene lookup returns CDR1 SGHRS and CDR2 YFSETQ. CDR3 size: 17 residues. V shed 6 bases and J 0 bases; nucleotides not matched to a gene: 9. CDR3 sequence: CASKVTSGTSSYNEQFF. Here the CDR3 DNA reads TGCGCCAGCAAGGTTACTAGCGGGACAAGCTCCTACAATGAGCAGTTCTTC.

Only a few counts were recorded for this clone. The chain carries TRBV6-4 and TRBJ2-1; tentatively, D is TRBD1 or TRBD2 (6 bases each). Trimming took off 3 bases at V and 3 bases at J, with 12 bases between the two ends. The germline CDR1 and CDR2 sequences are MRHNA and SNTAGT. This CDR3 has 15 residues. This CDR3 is CASSEGGRSYNEQFF. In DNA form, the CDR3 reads TGTGCCAGCAGTGAAGGGGGGAGAAGCTACAATGAGCAGTTCTTC.

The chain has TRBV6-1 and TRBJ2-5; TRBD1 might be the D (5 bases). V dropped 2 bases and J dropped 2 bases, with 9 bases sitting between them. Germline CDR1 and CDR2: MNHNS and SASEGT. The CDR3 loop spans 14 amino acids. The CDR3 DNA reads TGTGCCAGCAGTGAATGGGGCAATCAAGAGACCCAGTACTTC. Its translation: CASSEWGNQETQYF.

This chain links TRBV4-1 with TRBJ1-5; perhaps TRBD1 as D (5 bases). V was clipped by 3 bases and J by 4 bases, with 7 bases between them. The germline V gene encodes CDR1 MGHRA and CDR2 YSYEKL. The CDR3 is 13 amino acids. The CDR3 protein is CASSQGENQPQHF. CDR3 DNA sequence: TGCGCCAGCAGCCAGGGGGAGAATCAGCCCCAGCATTTT.

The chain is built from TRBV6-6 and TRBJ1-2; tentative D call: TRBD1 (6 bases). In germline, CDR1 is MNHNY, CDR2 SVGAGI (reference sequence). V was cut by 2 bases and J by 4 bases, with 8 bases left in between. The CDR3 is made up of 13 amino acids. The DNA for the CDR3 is TGTGCCAGCAGTTACCAGACAGGCTATGGCTACACCTTC. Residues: CASSYQTGYGYTF.

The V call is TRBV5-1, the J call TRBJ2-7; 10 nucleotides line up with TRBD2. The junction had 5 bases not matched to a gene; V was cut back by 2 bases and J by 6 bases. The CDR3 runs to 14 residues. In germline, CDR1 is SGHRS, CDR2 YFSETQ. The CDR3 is CASSLAGGTGEQYV. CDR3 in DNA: TGCGCCAGCAGCTTAGCGGGAGGGACGGGCGAGCAGTACGTC.

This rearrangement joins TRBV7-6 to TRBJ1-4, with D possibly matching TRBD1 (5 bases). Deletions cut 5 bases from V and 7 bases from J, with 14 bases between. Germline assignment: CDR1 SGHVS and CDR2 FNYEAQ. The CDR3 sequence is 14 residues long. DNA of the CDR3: TGTGCCAGCAGCCGGGACCTATGGAGTGAAAAACTGTTTTTT. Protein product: CASSRDLWSEKLFF.

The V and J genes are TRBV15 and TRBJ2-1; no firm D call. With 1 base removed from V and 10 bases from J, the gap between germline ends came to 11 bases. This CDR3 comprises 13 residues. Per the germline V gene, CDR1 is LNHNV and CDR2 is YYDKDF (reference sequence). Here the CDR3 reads CATSRVGTEEQFF. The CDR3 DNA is TGTGCCACCAGCAGAGTAGGAACGGAAGAGCAGTTCTTC.

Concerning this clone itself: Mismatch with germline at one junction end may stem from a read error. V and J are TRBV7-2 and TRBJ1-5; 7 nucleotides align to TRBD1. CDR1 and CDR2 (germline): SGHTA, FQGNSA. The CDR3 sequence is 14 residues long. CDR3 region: CASSYRGSDQPQHF. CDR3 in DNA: TGTGCCAGCAGCTACAGGGGTAGCGATCAGCCCCAGCATTTT.

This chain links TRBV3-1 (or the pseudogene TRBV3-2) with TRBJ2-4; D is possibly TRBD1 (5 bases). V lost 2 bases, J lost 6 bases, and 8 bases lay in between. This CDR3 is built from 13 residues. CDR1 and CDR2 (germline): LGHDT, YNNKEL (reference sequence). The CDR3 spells CASSQNRINIQYF. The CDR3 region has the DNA TGTGCCAGCAGCCAAAACAGGATAAACATTCAGTACTTC.

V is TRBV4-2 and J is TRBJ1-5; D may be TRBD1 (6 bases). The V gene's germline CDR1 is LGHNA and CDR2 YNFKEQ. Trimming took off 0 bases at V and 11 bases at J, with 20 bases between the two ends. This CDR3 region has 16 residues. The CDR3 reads CASSQDHDRPQSAQHF. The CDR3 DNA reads TGTGCCAGCAGCCAAGATCATGACAGGCCCCAATCAGCCCAGCATTTT.

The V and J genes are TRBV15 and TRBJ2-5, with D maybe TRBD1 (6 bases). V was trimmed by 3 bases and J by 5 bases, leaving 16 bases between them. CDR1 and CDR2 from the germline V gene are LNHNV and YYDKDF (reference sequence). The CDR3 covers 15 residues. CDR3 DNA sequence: TGTGCCACCAGCAGCCGGGACAACCAACTGGAGACCCAGTACTTC. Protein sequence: CATSSRDNQLETQYF.

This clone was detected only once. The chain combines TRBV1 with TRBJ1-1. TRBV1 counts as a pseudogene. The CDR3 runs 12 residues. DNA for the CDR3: TGCACCAGCAGCCAAGATTTTGGGGTAGCTTTCTTT. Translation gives CTSSQDFGVAFF.

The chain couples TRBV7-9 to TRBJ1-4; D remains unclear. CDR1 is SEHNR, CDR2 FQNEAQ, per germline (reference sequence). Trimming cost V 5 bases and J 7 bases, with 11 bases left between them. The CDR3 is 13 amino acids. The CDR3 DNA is TGTGCCAGCAGCCGTCCGACGGCTGAAAAACTGTTTTTT. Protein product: CASSRPTAEKLFF.

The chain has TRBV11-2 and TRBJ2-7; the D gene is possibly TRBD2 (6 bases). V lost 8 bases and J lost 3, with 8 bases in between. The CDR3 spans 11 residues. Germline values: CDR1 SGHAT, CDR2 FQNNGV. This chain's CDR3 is CASDSGYEQYV. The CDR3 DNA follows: TGTGCCAGCGATAGCGGCTACGAGCAGTACGTC.

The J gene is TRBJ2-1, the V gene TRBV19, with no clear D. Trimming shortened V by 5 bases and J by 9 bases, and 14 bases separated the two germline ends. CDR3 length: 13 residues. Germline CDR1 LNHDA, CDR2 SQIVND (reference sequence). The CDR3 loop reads CASSPRLWGEQFF. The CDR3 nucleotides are TGTGCCAGTAGTCCCCGACTGTGGGGTGAGCAGTTCTTC.

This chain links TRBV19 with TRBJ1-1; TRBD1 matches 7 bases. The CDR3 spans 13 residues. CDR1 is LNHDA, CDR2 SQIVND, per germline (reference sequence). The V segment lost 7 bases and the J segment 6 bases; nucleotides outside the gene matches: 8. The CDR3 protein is CASKGQGGAEAFF. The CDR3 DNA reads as TGTGCCAGTAAAGGTCAGGGGGGCGCTGAAGCTTTCTTT.

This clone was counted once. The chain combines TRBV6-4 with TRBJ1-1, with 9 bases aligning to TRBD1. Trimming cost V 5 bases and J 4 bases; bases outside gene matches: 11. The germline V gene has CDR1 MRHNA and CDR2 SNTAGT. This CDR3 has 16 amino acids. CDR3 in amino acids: CASSLEQGARGTEAFF. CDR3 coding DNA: TGTGCCAGCAGTTTAGAACAGGGGGCGCGGGGCACTGAAGCTTTCTTT.

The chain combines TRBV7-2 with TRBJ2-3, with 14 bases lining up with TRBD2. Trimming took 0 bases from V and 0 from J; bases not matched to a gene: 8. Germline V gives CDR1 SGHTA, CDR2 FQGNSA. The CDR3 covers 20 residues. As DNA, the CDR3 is TGTGCCAGCAGCTTAGCTGGACCGGGACTAGCGGGAGCCAGCACAGATACGCAGTATTTT. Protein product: CASSLAGPGLAGASTDTQYF.

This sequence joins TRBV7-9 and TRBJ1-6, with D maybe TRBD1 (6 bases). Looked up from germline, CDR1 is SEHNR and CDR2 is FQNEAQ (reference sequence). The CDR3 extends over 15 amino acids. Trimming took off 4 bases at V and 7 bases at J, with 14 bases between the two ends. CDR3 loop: CASSSDSWGNSPLHF. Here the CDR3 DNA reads TGTGCCAGCAGCTCGGACAGTTGGGGAAATTCACCCCTCCACTTT.

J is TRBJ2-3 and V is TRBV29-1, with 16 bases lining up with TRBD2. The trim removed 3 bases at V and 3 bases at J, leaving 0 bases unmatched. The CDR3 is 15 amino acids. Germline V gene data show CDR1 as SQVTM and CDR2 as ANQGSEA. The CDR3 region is CSVEGLAGGTDTQYF. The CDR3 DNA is TGCAGCGTTGAGGGACTAGCGGGAGGGACAGATACGCAGTATTTT.

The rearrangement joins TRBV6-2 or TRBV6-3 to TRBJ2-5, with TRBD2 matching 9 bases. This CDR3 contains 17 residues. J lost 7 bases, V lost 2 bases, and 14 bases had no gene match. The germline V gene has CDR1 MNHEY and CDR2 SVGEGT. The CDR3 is CASSYPQASGMRGTQYF. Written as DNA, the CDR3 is TGTGCCAGCAGTTACCCCCAGGCTAGCGGGATGCGGGGGACCCAGTACTTC.

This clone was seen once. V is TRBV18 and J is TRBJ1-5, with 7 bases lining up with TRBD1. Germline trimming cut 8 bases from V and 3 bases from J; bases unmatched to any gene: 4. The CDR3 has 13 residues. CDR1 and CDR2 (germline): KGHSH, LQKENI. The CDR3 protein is CASRQGLNQPQHF. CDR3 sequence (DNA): TGTGCCAGCCGACAGGGCCTCAATCAGCCCCAGCATTTT.

CDR3 nucleotides: TGTGCCAGCAGGAACAGGGCGGACTATGGCTACACCTTC. Residues: CASRNRADYGYTF. The V gene is TRBV2, the J gene TRBJ1-2, with D possibly matching TRBD1 (6 bases). Germline values: CDR1 SNHLY, CDR2 FYNNEI. V lost 6 bases to trimming and J lost 3 bases, with 11 bases between them. The CDR3 covers 13 residues.

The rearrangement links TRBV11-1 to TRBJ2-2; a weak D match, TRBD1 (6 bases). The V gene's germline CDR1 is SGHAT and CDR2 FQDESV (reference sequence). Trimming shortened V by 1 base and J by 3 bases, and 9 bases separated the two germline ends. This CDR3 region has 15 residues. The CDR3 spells CASSLDRADTGELFF. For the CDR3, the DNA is TGTGCCAGCAGCTTAGACAGGGCCGACACCGGGGAGCTGTTTTTT.

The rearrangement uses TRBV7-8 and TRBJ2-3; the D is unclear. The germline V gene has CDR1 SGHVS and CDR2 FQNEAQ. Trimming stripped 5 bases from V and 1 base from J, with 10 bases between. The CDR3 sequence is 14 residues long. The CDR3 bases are TGTGCCAGCAGCCCACCCTGGGGCACAGATACGCAGTATTTT. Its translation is CASSPPWGTDTQYF.

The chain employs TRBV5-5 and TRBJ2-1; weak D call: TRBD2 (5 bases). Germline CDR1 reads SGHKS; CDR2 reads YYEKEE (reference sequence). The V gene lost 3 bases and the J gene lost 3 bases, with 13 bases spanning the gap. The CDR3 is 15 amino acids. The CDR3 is CASSSQPTNYNEQFF. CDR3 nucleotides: TGTGCCAGCAGCTCACAACCGACTAACTACAATGAGCAGTTCTTC.